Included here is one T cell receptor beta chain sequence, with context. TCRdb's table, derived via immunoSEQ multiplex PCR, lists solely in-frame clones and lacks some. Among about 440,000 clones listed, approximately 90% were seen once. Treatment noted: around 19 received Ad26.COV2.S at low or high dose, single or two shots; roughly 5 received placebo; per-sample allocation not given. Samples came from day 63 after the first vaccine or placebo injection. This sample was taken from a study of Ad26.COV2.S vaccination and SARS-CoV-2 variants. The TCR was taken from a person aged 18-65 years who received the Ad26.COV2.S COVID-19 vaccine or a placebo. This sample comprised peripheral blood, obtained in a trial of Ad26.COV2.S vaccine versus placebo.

CDR3 nucleotide sequence: TGTGCCAGCAGTGAAGGGGGGACGACAGATACGCAGTATTTT. This translates into CASSEGGTTDTQYF. The genes are TRBV25-1 and TRBJ2-3, with TRBD2 as a possible D gene (6 bases). The CDR3 is 14 residues long. Germline CDR1 and CDR2: MGHDK and SYGVNS. Trimming stripped 2 bases from V and 3 bases from J, with 9 bases between.